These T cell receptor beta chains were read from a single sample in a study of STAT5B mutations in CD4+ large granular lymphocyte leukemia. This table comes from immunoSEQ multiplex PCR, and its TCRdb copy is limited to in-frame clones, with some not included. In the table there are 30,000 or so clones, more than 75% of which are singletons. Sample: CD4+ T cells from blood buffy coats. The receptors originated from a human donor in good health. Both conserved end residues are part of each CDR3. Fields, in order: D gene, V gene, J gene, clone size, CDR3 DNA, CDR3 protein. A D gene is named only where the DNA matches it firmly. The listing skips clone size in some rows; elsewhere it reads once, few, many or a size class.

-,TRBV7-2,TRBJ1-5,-,TGTGCCAGCAGCTTAGGACCCAATCAGCCCCAGCATTTT,CASSLGPNQPQHF
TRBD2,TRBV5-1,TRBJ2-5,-,TGCGCCAGCAGCGGACTTAGCGGGAGCGGTGGAGAGACCCAGTACTTC,CASSGLSGSGGETQYF
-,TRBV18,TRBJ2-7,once,TGTGCCAGCTCCCCAGGCATCAGCTCCTACGAGCAGTACTTC,CASSPGISSYEQYF
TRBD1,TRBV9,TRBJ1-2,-,TGTGCCAGCAGCGGACAGGGGCCCGGCTACACCTTC,CASSGQGPGYTF
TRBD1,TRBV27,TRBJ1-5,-,TGTGCCAGCAGTTCTACTGACAGGGACAGTCAGCCCCAGCATTTT,CASSSTDRDSQPQHF
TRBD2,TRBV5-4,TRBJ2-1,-,TGTGCCAGCAGCTTGTCAATAGCGGGAGAAAGGGATGAGCAGTTCTTC,CASSLSIAGERDEQFF
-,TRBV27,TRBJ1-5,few,TGTGCCAGCAGCTTGGCAGGAAATAATCAGCCCCAGCATTTT,CASSLAGNNQPQHF
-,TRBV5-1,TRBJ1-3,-,TGCGCCAGCAGCTCCGGGGCCGGAAACACCATATATTTT,CASSSGAGNTIYF
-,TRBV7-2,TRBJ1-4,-,TGTGCCAGCAGCTTAAGTGGTGATCAACCGGGTGAAAAACTGTTTTTT,CASSLSGDQPGEKLFF
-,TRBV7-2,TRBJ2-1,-,TGTGCCAGCAGATGGAAGGGGGGGCCGGAATATGAGCAGTTCTTC,CASRWKGGPEYEQFF
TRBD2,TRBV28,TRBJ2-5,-,TGTGCCATCGCGGGAGACCGGGAGACCCAGTACTTC,CAIAGDRETQYF
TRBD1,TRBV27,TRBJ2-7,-,TGTGCCAGCAGACGGGACAGGGCCTACGAGCAGTACTTC,CASRRDRAYEQYF
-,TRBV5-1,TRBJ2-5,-,TGCGCCAGCAGGGGGACACACCAAGAGACCCAGTACTTC,CASRGTHQETQYF
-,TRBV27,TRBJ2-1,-,TGTGCCAGCAGAGGTACCGGACGCAATGAGCAGTTCTTC,CASRGTGRNEQFF
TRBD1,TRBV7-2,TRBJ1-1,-,TGTGCCAGCAGCTCTCGGACAGGGCGGGGCACTGAAGCTTTCTTT,CASSSRTGRGTEAFF
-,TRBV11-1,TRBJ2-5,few,TGTGCCAGCAGCTTAGTTCTCCTTGGGTCCCTATACCAAGAGACCCAGTACTTC,CASSLVLLGSLYQETQYF
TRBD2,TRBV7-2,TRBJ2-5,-,TGTGCCAGCAGCTTGACTAGCGGGGCGCAGCAGTACTTC,CASSLTSGAQQYF
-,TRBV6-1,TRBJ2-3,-,TGTGCCAGCAGTGAAAGGGGCGGGGACACAGATACGCAGTATTTT,CASSERGGDTDTQYF
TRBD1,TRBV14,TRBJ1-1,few,TGTGCCAGCAGCCAAAATCCGGACAGGGGGCGGGGGACTGAAGCTTTCTTT,CASSQNPDRGRGTEAFF
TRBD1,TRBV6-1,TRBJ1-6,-,TGTGCCAGCGACAGGGGGCGATATAATTCACCCCTCCACTTT,CASDRGRYNSPLHF
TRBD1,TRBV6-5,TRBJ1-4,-,TGTGCCAGCAGTTACCCGACAGGGGCGAATGAAAAACTGTTTTTT,CASSYPTGANEKLFF
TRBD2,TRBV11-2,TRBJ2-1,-,TGTGCCAGCAGCTCAGCACTAGCGGGCCACAATGAGCAGTTCTTC,CASSSALAGHNEQFF
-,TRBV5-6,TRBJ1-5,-,TGTGCCAGCAGCTTGAGCAATCAGCCCCAGCATTTT,CASSLSNQPQHF